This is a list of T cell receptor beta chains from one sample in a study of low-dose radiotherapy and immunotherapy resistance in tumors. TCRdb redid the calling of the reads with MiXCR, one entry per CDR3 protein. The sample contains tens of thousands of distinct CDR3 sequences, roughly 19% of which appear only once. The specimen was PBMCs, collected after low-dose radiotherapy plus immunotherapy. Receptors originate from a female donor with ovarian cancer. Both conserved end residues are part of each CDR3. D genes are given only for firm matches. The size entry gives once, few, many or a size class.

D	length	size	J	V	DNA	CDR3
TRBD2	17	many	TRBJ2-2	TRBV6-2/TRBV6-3	TGTGCCAGCAGTTGGGGGACTAGCGGGATTCGGACCGGGGAGCTGTTTTTT	CASSWGTSGIRTGELFF
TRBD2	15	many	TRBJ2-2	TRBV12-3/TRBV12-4	TGTGCCAGCAGTCTCGGACTAGCGCCGACCGGGGAGCTGTTTTTT	CASSLGLAPTGELFF
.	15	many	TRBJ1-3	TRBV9	TGTGCCAGCAGCGTAGGCGGGAGACTGGGAAACACCATATATTTT	CASSVGGRLGNTIYF
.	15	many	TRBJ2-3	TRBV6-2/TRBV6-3	TGTGCCAGCAGTCCATATCCCCGGCCCACAGATACGCAGTATTTT	CASSPYPRPTDTQYF
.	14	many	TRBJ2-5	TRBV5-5	TGTGCCAGCAGCTTGGGACGACTCCAAGAGACCCAGTACTTC	CASSLGRLQETQYF
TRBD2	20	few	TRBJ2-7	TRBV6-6	TGTGCCAGCAGTTACTCGAGTCCGTTAGCGGGGGCTTCTAACTCCTACGAGCAGTACTTC	CASSYSSPLAGASNSYEQYF
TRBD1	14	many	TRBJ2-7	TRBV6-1	TGTGCCAGCAGGGTACAGGGGACCTCCTACGAGCAGTACTTC	CASRVQGTSYEQYF
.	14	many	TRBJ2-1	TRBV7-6	TGTGCTAGCAGCTCAGGGCAGTCCTACAATGAGCAGTTCTTC	CASSSGQSYNEQFF
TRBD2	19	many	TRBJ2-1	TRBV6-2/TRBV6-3	TGTGCCAGCAGTTTACGTGGGACTAGCGGGAGGAGCTCCTACAATGAGCAGTTCTTC	CASSLRGTSGRSSYNEQFF
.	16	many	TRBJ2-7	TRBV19	TGTGCCAGTAGCAATGCCATTCGGGACGCCCCCTACGAGCAGTACTTC	CASSNAIRDAPYEQYF
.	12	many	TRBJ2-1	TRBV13	TGTGCCAGCAGCCAGGGGCGTGATGAGCAGTTCTTC	CASSQGRDEQFF
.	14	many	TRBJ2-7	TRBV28	TGTGCCAGCAGTTTACCCGCCGGGGCGAGGGAGCAGTACTTC	CASSLPAGAREQYF
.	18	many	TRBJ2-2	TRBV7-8	TGTGCCAGCAGCTTAGTAGTGCGCCAGACGGTAGACACCGGGGAGCTGTTTTTT	CASSLVVRQTVDTGELFF
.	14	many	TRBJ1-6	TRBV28	TGTGCCAGCAGTCCACGGTCGAATAATTCACCCCTCCACTTT	CASSPRSNNSPLHF
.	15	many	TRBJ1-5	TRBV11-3	TGTGCCAGCAGCTTAGATGGCGGGGTTGGTCAGCCCCAGCATTTT	CASSLDGGVGQPQHF
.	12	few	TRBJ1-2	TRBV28	TGTGCCAGCAGCCGCGGTGTGGGGGGAGACACCTTC	CASSRGVGGDTF
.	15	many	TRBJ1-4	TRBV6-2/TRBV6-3	TGTGCCAGCTCCCTCGTGGGCAGGGCAAATGAAAAACTGTTTTTT	CASSLVGRANEKLFF
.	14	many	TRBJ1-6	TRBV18	TGTGCCAGCTCACCAAGGCAGGGCGATTCACCCCTCCACTTT	CASSPRQGDSPLHF